This T cell receptor beta chain was retrieved from a study of cytomegalovirus exposure and HLA in healthy donors. About the study: Among the 300 to 500 genotyped donors, more than 70% were placed in the Caucasian-associated ancestry cluster.

Study-level points and caveats: One later analysis reportedly identified an Asian-associated ancestry cluster that showed fewer N-insertions than the roughly 700-donor mean. As a later analysis revealed, most CMV-associated TCR beta chains appeared HLA-restricted. Later, an analysis showed that TCR beta chains associated with HLA were more clonally expanded than others that were equally common.

The PCR used 60 Vbeta and 13 Jbeta primers. TCRdb's copy holds only in-frame clones and misses some; the assay was immunoSEQ multiplex PCR. This specimen shows some 200,000 clones; the ten leading clones hold 6.5%. Germline V lookup: CDR1 MNHEY, CDR2 SMNVEV (reference sequence). The CDR3 covers 18 residues. V lost 4 bases and J 3 bases, leaving 24 bases between the germline ends. Turning to this clone: Its antigen is unidentified.

The receptor comes from a man in his thirties or forties in good health and CMV-seronegative. This chain uses TRBV27 with TRBJ1-2, with a weak D call TRBD1 (5 bases). The sample comprised PBMCs. CDR3 sequence (DNA): TGTGCCAGCAGTTCCATATCGGGGGTTTGGGGAGGGGACTATGGCTACACCTTC. It translates to CASSSISGVWGGDYGYTF.